Listed below are T cell receptor beta chains from one sample, sequenced in a study of blood T cell repertoires in COVID-19. Sequencing was performed with immunoSEQ multiplex PCR; in TCRdb, only in-frame clones are kept and a portion is missing. The sample holds 130,000 to 150,000 clones; approximately 85% are singletons and the top ten take 8%. The sample consisted of peripheral blood. These receptor sequences come from a woman aged 55 to 70 with COVID-19, enrolled during active disease. Both conserved end residues are part of each CDR3. A D gene is named only where the DNA matches it firmly. Rows may omit the clone size; those that give it use once, few, many or a size class.

CDR3 DNA,CDR3 protein,D gene,clone size,V gene,J gene
TGCGCCAGCTCGGAGGGGGGCGGGGGTCAGCCCCAGCATTTT,CASSEGGGGQPQHF,.,.,TRBV5-1,TRBJ1-5
TGTGCCAGCAGCGTAGTTAATTTCGGCTACACCTTC,CASSVVNFGYTF,.,.,TRBV9,TRBJ1-2
TGTGCCAGCAGCCTTTCGGGGAACACTGAAGCTTTCTTT,CASSLSGNTEAFF,.,.,TRBV7-9,TRBJ1-1
TGTGCCAGCTCACTGGGGACAGAAACCAATCAGCCCCAGCATTTT,CASSLGTETNQPQHF,TRBD1,.,TRBV18,TRBJ1-5
TGTGCCAGTCACTTTGGGAGGAGATACACTGAAGCTTTCTTT,CASHFGRRYTEAFF,.,.,TRBV28,TRBJ1-1
TGTGCCAGCAGTGGGCTGGGCGGGATGGCCACAACCCAGTACTTC,CASSGLGGMATTQYF,.,.,TRBV2,TRBJ2-7
TGTGCCAGCTCACCTACCCGGACAGGGGACATTCTTAACTATGGCTACACCTTC,CASSPTRTGDILNYGYTF,TRBD1,.,TRBV18,TRBJ1-2
TGTGCCAGCAGCTTAGCAGACAGTTCCTTCTACGAGCAGTACTTC,CASSLADSSFYEQYF,.,.,TRBV7-6,TRBJ2-7
TGTGCCAGCAGTTCCCGAACAGGGAACGATACGCAGTATTTT,CASSSRTGNDTQYF,.,.,TRBV5-4,TRBJ2-3
TGCGCCAGCAGCTTCCCTAACCAGGGACATCCCAATGAAGCTTTCTTT,CASSFPNQGHPNEAFF,.,once,TRBV5-1,TRBJ1-1
TGCGCCAGCAGCTTGGTCGTGGGGCCGTACAATGAGCAGTTCTTC,CASSLVVGPYNEQFF,.,.,TRBV5-1,TRBJ2-1
TGCGCCAGCAGTACCGGGACAGGGTCCTACGAGCAGTACTTC,CASSTGTGSYEQYF,TRBD1,.,TRBV10-1,TRBJ2-7
TGTGCCAGCAGCTTATCGTACACTGAAGCTTTCTTT,CASSLSYTEAFF,.,.,TRBV7-8,TRBJ1-1
TGTGCCAGCAGTTACCTGTCGCGGGGGGGCGCCGAGCAGTTCTTC,CASSYLSRGGAEQFF,TRBD2,.,TRBV6-2/TRBV6-3,TRBJ2-1
TGTGCCAGCAGTTCCCCAGCGGGGGGGAACACAGATACGCAGTATTTT,CASSSPAGGNTDTQYF,TRBD2,.,TRBV27,TRBJ2-3
TGTGCCAGCAGCTTATCTCCGGGGGATAATTCACCCCTCCACTTT,CASSLSPGDNSPLHF,.,.,TRBV7-6,TRBJ1-6
TGTGCCAGCAGCCAAGAAAGGACAGCGAACACTGAAGCTTTCTTT,CASSQERTANTEAFF,.,once,TRBV4-2,TRBJ1-1
TGTGCCAGCAGCTTCTCCCAGGGGGCCCCCACAGATACGCAGTATTTT,CASSFSQGAPTDTQYF,TRBD1,.,TRBV13,TRBJ2-3
TGTGCCAGCAGCTTAAGGCCTGAGGGGGTGGTCTACAATGAGCAGTTCTTC,CASSLRPEGVVYNEQFF,.,.,TRBV7-2,TRBJ2-1
TGTGCCAGCAGCGAGCGGGACTATGGCTACACCTTC,CASSERDYGYTF,.,.,TRBV9,TRBJ1-2
TGCGCCAGCAGTGATGGGCCGGGGTATACAGATACGCAGTATTTT,CASSDGPGYTDTQYF,.,.,TRBV10-2,TRBJ2-3
TGTGCCAGCAGCCAAGATACCGATAGCTCCTACGAGCAGTACTTC,CASSQDTDSSYEQYF,.,.,TRBV4-2,TRBJ2-7
TGTGCCAGCAGTGATATCTTCCCCCAGCCCCAGCATTTT,CASSDIFPQPQHF,.,.,TRBV2,TRBJ1-5
TGTGCCTCCGGCGGCGACACAGATACGCAGTATTTT,CASGGDTDTQYF,.,.,TRBV2,TRBJ2-3
TGTGCCAGCAGGGAAGCGAGCGGGTCAGCCTACGAGCAGTACTTC,CASREASGSAYEQYF,.,.,TRBV2,TRBJ2-7
TGTGCCAGCCCCTCCGCTATGAACACTGAAGCTTTCTTT,CASPSAMNTEAFF,.,.,TRBV5-4,TRBJ1-1
TGTGCCAGCAGTGGAGCTGATGCTGAGGATCCCTACGAGCAGTACTTC,CASSGADAEDPYEQYF,.,.,TRBV6-1,TRBJ2-7
TGTGCCAGCCGCCGGGGACACCAAAATAATTCACCCCTCCACTTT,CASRRGHQNNSPLHF,.,.,TRBV27,TRBJ1-6
TGTGCCAGCAGCGTCGATAGTGGAGAGACCCAGTACTTC,CASSVDSGETQYF,.,.,TRBV9,TRBJ2-5
TGCGCCAGCAGCTTTACAACCGGACAGCTACTCTATGGCTACACCTTC,CASSFTTGQLLYGYTF,.,.,TRBV5-1,TRBJ1-2
TGTGCCAGCAGCTTAGCGCGGGTAGCGCCGAGAGGGGGCTACACCTTC,CASSLARVAPRGGYTF,.,.,TRBV7-8,TRBJ1-2
TGTGCCAGCAGCTTAGTGGGCTACACAGATACGCAGTATTTT,CASSLVGYTDTQYF,.,.,TRBV7-2,TRBJ2-3
TGTGCCAGCACTCCTAGCGGGGGGGCCTACAATGAGCAGTTCTTC,CASTPSGGAYNEQFF,TRBD2,.,TRBV11-2,TRBJ2-1
TGTGCCATCAGACCGCAGGGGACGAGATCACCCCTCCACTTT,CAIRPQGTRSPLHF,.,.,TRBV10-3,TRBJ1-6
TGTGCCAGCTCACCACAGGACAGACCCACCGGGGAGCTGTTTTTT,CASSPQDRPTGELFF,.,.,TRBV18,TRBJ2-2
TGTGCCAGCAGCTTAGACCAGCTAGTAGCGGGTTACACAGATACGCAGTATTTT,CASSLDQLVAGYTDTQYF,TRBD2,.,TRBV7-2,TRBJ2-3